A single sample is the source of the 3 T cell receptor beta chains below, sequenced in a study of follicular helper T cells after annual influenza vaccination. The table came from immunoSEQ multiplex PCR; TCRdb's copy has only in-frame clones and leaves some out. The profile shows a few thousand clones, approximately 83% of them singletons. Described time point: 2015-2016 season, pre-vaccination. The sequencing used CXCR5+ CD38- circulating T follicular helper cells from blood, collected on the day of influenza vaccination. Subset specified: circulating Tfh, non-naive CD4+CXCR5+PD-1+ (ICOS+CD38+ or ICOS-CD38-). All receptors derive from an adult who received the influenza vaccine.

This clone turned up a few times. The chain couples TRBV6-5 to TRBJ2-7; a possible D gene is TRBD2 (6 bases). V lost 8 bases and J 4 bases, leaving 15 bases between the germline ends. CDR3 length equals 13 residues. The V gene's germline CDR1 is MNHEY and CDR2 SVGAGI. CDR3 loop: CASRGTVGYEQYF. CDR3 bases: TGTGCCAGCCGGGGGACTGTCGGTTACGAGCAGTACTTC.

This clone was recorded once. The CDR3: CASSEWGSGQETQYF. The CDR3 nucleotides are TGTGCCAGCAGTGAATGGGGGTCGGGCCAAGAGACCCAGTACTTC. The chain joins TRBV25-1 to TRBJ2-5, with D perhaps given as TRBD1 or TRBD2 (5 bases each). CDR1 and CDR2 (germline): MGHDK, SYGVNS. Trimming removed 1 base at V and 1 base at J, with 10 bases between. The CDR3 runs to 15 residues.

V is TRBV7-8 and J is TRBJ1-1; D is undetermined. The V gene's germline CDR1 is SGHVS and CDR2 FQNEAQ. V dropped 2 bases and J dropped 4 bases, with 17 bases sitting between them. The CDR3 length is 16 residues. In nucleotides, the CDR3 is TGTGCCAGCAGCTTAAGGGTTATGGGGTCGGGCACTGAAGCTTTCTTT. Translating it yields CASSLRVMGSGTEAFF.